This T cell receptor beta chain originates from a study of T cell responses to AZD1222 COVID-19 vaccine (dated by TCRdb to about 2021). Background for the entire study: Because spike-specific TCR depth and breadth did not differ between the two schedules, AZD1222 recipients who got a second dose at roughly 4 weeks were pooled with those who got a second dose at roughly 12 weeks. TCR sequencing covered some 240 trial participants: 200 to 220 given two doses of AZD1222 and 26 given two doses of MenACWY control vaccine. Enrollment into the trials was organized by age into subgroups of 18-55, 56-69 and 70-plus years, and those subgroups contained roughly 150, 30 and 60 TCR-sequenced participants, respectively.

The CDR3 regions of human TCRbeta chains were analyzed by immunosequencing. For the original study's pipeline: Repertoire TCRs were matched against a reference library of SARS-CoV-2-specific TCRs generated with the MIRA antigen-specificity platform. Breadth was defined as the fraction of unique TCRs that were SARS-CoV-2-associated. Depth was defined as the fraction of total T cells that were SARS-CoV-2-associated. Using the MIRA data, each spike-specific TCR was assigned both to the spike region to which the TCR was reactive and to a CD4 or CD8 class. Log10-transformed breadth and depth values were compared by one-way ANOVA with Sidak's multiple comparisons tests. Not all clones reach the TCRdb copy of this immuneACCESS table, which keeps in-frame sequences only. Checked studies attribute under half of the gap to unresolved V genes and leave the rest unexplained. The DNA was the basis for D and trimming; V, J and clone size are from that table. The sample table contains some 200,000 clones; only one count was recorded for around 89% of them. The ten largest clones capture 6.1% of the sample.

On the study overall, not on this receptor specifically: Because no day 14 peak-response samples were available, repertoires were characterized only after the peak T cell response. Reportedly, almost half of the unique spike-specific TCRs recognized epitopes lying outside the regions that are mutated in the B.1.351 and B.1.1.7 variants. The whole spike protein was spanned by vaccine-associated CD4 TCRs, and dominant responses were seen in regions 160-218 and 743-854. Conclusions about previously exposed vaccinees are limited, since just five or six AZD1222 recipients were seropositive for SARS-CoV-2 at baseline. In the small 56-69-year group, the increase in depth fell short of significance, most likely because of low power. Participants were mostly white British, with more females than males. The authors suggested clonal diversity may have been underestimated. After two AZD1222 doses, both the breadth and the depth of spike-specific TCRs were significantly higher than at day 0 and than in MenACWY recipients.

As concerns this clone: The antigen it binds to is not known. No base qualities exist here, and no much larger clone lies one base off it.

The time point label of this sample denotes: baseline before first vaccination. Vaccinee samples came from UK trials COV001 and COV002, including a single-blind randomized controlled phase 2/3 trial of AZD1222 (ChAdOx1 nCoV-19) in healthy adults. For TCRbeta chain sequencing, PBMC samples from trial participants were taken at day 0 and at day 28 after the second dose. This sequence originates from an adult in good health. Specimen: peripheral blood, collected on day 0 of AZD1222 vaccination.

Here is the DNA: TGTGCCAGCTCACCACCCCTCACTAGCGCCCCATGGGATGAGCAGTTCTTC. This encodes CASSPPLTSAPWDEQFF. Recombination linked TRBV18 to TRBJ2-1; 7 bases in between match TRBD2. The germline V gene sets CDR1 to KGHSH and CDR2 to LQKENI. The CDR3 numbers 17 residues from cysteine through phenylalanine. The sequence is cut down to CDR3 DNA, 51 bases in frame from base 1. Clipping removes 0 bases from V and 8 bases from J, with 13 as the unmatched junction base count.